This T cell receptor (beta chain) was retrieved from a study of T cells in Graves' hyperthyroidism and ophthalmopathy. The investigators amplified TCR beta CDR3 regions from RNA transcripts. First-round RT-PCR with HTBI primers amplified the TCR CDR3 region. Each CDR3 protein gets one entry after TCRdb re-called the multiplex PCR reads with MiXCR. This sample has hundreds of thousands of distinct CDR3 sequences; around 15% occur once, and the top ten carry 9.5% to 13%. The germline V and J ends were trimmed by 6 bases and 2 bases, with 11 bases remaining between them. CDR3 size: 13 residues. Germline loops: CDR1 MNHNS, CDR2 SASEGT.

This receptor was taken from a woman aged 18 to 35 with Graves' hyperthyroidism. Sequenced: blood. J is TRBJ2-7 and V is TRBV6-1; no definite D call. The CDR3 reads CASSGDKTYEQYF. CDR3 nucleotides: TGTGCCAGCAGCGGCGACAAAACCTACGAGCAGTACTTC.